This TCR beta chain emerged from a study of control samples from healthy donors and cancer patients. Germline V gene lookup returns CDR1 LNHNV and CDR2 YYDKDF (reference sequence). This CDR3 spans 16 amino acids. V was pared by 0 bases and J by 6 bases, with 14 bases between. TCRdb keeps only in-frame clones here, not all; method: immunoSEQ multiplex PCR. The profile shows about 140,000 clones, just under 95% of them singletons. The J gene is TRBJ2-2, the V gene TRBV15; weak D call: TRBD1 (6 bases). The sequence came from a man between 25 and 39 years old in good health. The sample consisted of blood. This CDR3 reads CATSREQGTFPGELFF. CDR3 nucleotides: TGTGCCACCAGCAGAGAACAGGGAACGTTCCCCGGGGAGCTGTTTTTT. Full variable domain (rest looked up from reference TRBV15 and TRBJ2-2): DAMVIQNPRYQVTQFGKPVTLSCSQTLNHNVMYWYQQKSSQAPKLLFHYYDKDFNNEADTPDNFQSRRPNTSFCFLDIRSPGLGDTAMYLCATSREQGTFPGELFFGEGSRLTVL.